These 15 T cell receptor beta chains were sequenced from one sample in a study of blood T cell repertoires in COVID-19. Clones were sequenced by immunoSEQ multiplex PCR, and TCRdb holds only the in-frame ones, with some missing. The table includes under 250,000 clones, approximately 80% detected once. The sequencing sample was made of peripheral blood. The receptors stem from a woman aged 55-69 years who had recovered from COVID-19.

V is TRBV7-3 and J is TRBJ1-6; D may be TRBD1 (5 bases). The CDR3 sequence is 14 residues long. Per the germline V gene, CDR1 is SGHTA and CDR2 is FQGTGA. V lost 4 bases, J lost 8 bases, and 12 bases lay in between. CDR3 loop: CASSYRGVDSPLHF. DNA of the CDR3: TGTGCCAGCAGCTACCGGGGGGTTGATTCACCCCTCCACTTT.

The V gene is TRBV18, the J gene TRBJ1-5, with no clear D. CDR3 length: 13 amino acids. V was shortened by 3 bases and J by 4 bases, with 7 bases between the two germline ends. From germline, CDR1 is KGHSH and CDR2 LQKENI. This chain's CDR3 is CASSPGWNQPQHF. DNA of the CDR3: TGTGCCAGCTCACCCGGGTGGAATCAGCCCCAGCATTTT. Based on the CDR3 plus reference TRBV18 and TRBJ1-5, the full variable domain is NAGVMQNPRHLVRRRGQEARLRCSPMKGHSHVYWYRQLPEEGLKFMVYLQKENIIDESGMPKERFSAEFPKEGPSILRIQQVVRGDSAAYFCASSPGWNQPQHFGDGTRLSIL.

J is TRBJ2-7 and V is TRBV18, with D unclear. This CDR3 is 13 amino acids long. Germline CDR1 reads KGHSH; CDR2 reads LQKENI. With 3 bases removed from V and 3 bases from J, the gap between germline ends came to 9 bases. The CDR3 DNA reads as TGTGCCAGCTCACCTGGGCTACACTACGAGCAGTACTTC. It is translated as CASSPGLHYEQYF.

The gene calls are TRBV9 and TRBJ1-2; 12 bases are shared with TRBD1. The CDR3 contains 15 residues. Losses at the gene ends were 2 bases for V and 3 bases for J; bases not matched to a gene: 2. CDR1 is SGDLS and CDR2 is YYNGEE in the germline V gene. As DNA, the CDR3 is TGTGCCAGCAGCGTGGGACAGGGGGCCGACTATGGCTACACCTTC. Translated: CASSVGQGADYGYTF.

This chain connects TRBV30 to TRBJ1-5; 9 bases are shared with TRBD1. The CDR3 spans 13 residues. The germline CDR1 and CDR2 sequences are GTSNPN and SVGIG (reference sequence). The trim removed 3 bases at V and 5 bases at J, leaving 2 bases unmatched. The CDR3 spells CAWSNRGHQPQHF. The CDR3 DNA follows: TGTGCCTGGAGCAACAGGGGGCATCAGCCCCAGCATTTT.

The chain combines TRBV29-1 with TRBJ2-7; possible D gene TRBD2, 6 bases. Per the germline V gene, CDR1 is SQVTM and CDR2 is ANQGSEA. V lost 7 bases to trimming and J lost 2 bases, with 15 bases between them. The CDR3 has 13 amino acids. CDR3 protein: CSALGGWAYEQYF. In DNA, the CDR3 is TGCAGCGCCCTTGGGGGGTGGGCCTACGAGCAGTACTTC.

V is TRBV18 and J is TRBJ2-1, with 14 bases matching TRBD2. With V trimmed by 5 bases and J by 0 bases, 9 bases remained unmatched. Germline values: CDR1 KGHSH, CDR2 LQKENI. CDR3 length equals 19 residues. The CDR3 nucleotides read TGTGCCAGCTCAGAACGGACTAGCGGGGGGCCTAGCTCCTACAATGAGCAGTTCTTC. It codes for CASSERTSGGPSSYNEQFF.

The genes are TRBV5-1 and TRBJ2-1, with TRBD2 as a possible D gene (5 bases). Germline V gene data show CDR1 as SGHRS and CDR2 as YFSETQ. The CDR3 sequence is 12 residues long. V lost 4 bases and J lost 9, with 11 bases in between. CDR3 protein: CASSTDSVEQFF. CDR3 bases: TGCGCCAGCAGCACGGATAGCGTTGAGCAGTTCTTC.

In its sample, this clone was seen once. The chain combines TRBV25-1 with TRBJ1-5, with D perhaps TRBD1 (6 bases). In germline, CDR1 is MGHDK, CDR2 SYGVNS. The CDR3 loop spans 14 amino acids. V lost 4 bases to trimming and J lost 7 bases, with 14 bases between them. DNA for the CDR3: TGTGCCAGCAGTGTAACAGGGCAGGAACAGCCCCAGCATTTT. This encodes CASSVTGQEQPQHF. Based on the CDR3 plus reference TRBV25-1 and TRBJ1-5, the full variable domain is EADIYQTPRYLVIGTGKKITLECSQTMGHDKMYWYQQDPGMELHLIHYSYGVNSTEKGDLSSESTVSRIRTEHFPLTLESARPSHTSQYLCASSVTGQEQPQHFGDGTRLSIL.

This chain connects TRBV7-9 to TRBJ2-3; TRBD1 matches 9 bases. The CDR3 sequence is 14 residues long. V was pared by 8 bases and J by 0 bases, with 3 bases of the junction left unmatched. The germline CDR1 and CDR2 sequences are SEHNR and FQNEAQ (reference sequence). For the CDR3, the DNA is TGTGCCAGCGCCGGACAGGGGAGCACAGATACGCAGTATTTT. This encodes CASAGQGSTDTQYF.

This clone was observed a few times. The chain has TRBV6-5 and TRBJ2-7; 7 bases fit TRBD1. J gave up 6 bases and V 4 bases, and 3 bases lay outside the gene matches. Looked up from germline, CDR1 is MNHEY and CDR2 is SVGAGI. The CDR3 is 12 residues long. The CDR3 DNA reads TGTGCCAGCAGTTCAAGGGGGCGCGAGCAGTACTTC. The encoded protein is CASSSRGREQYF.

This clone was counted only a few times. The chain carries TRBV10-3 and TRBJ2-7; D may be TRBD2 (6 bases). V was clipped by 1 base and J by 6 bases, with 10 bases between them. The CDR3 is made up of 13 amino acids. Germline V gives CDR1 ENHRY, CDR2 SYGVKD. The CDR3 spells CAISEFFGGEQYF. Written as DNA, the CDR3 is TGTGCCATCAGTGAGTTTTTCGGGGGCGAGCAGTACTTC.

The sample holds a few counts of this clone. This sequence joins TRBV3-1 (or the pseudogene TRBV3-2) and TRBJ2-2, with 7 nucleotides matching TRBD2. The V segment lost 6 bases and the J segment 6 bases; nucleotides outside the gene matches: 7. The CDR3 covers 14 residues. Germline V gene lookup returns CDR1 LGHDT and CDR2 YNNKEL (reference sequence). The CDR3 protein is CASRRGRAPGELFF. The CDR3, as DNA: TGTGCCAGCAGGCGGGGGAGGGCTCCCGGGGAGCTGTTTTTT.

This clone was seen just once. This specimen includes other DNA sequences encoding the same CDR3. This chain's CDR3 is CASSQGQSNEKLFF. The CDR3 bases are TGCGCCAGCAGCCAAGGACAGTCTAATGAAAAACTGTTTTTT. This chain uses TRBV4-1 with TRBJ1-4; tentatively, D is TRBD1 (5 bases). The V and J ends lost 1 base and 3 bases respectively, with 6 bases between them. Germline V gives CDR1 MGHRA, CDR2 YSYEKL. CDR3 size: 14 residues.

The chain is built from TRBV7-2 and TRBJ1-1; tentatively, D is TRBD1 (6 bases). V was shortened by 4 bases and J by 4 bases, with 13 bases between the two germline ends. This CDR3 contains 14 residues. Germline V gives CDR1 SGHTA, CDR2 FQGNSA. The CDR3 protein is CASSSQQGGTEAFF. The CDR3 DNA reads as TGTGCCAGCAGCTCACAACAGGGTGGCACTGAAGCTTTCTTT.